Following are 6 T cell receptor beta chains from one sample sequenced in a study of cytomegalovirus exposure and HLA in healthy donors (dated 2017 in TCRdb). Receptors were amplified or captured by the immunoSEQ multiplex PCR assay. TCRdb holds this immuneACCESS table with in-frame rearrangements only. Some clones are missing; in checked studies, unresolved V genes explain under half, and the rest has no known cause. This sample holds roughly 330,000 clones; 75% to 90% were observed only once. Approximately 1% of the sample is held by the ten biggest clonotypes. The sequenced material came from PBMCs. These receptors were taken from a woman aged 25 to 45 in good health and CMV-seropositive.

Notes on this clone: Additional DNA sequences in this sample encode the identical CDR3. The genes are TRBV5-6 and TRBJ2-3, with D hard to call. This CDR3 contains 13 residues. Between the trimmed V and J ends, which lost 2 bases and 6 bases, there was a span of 10 bases. Germline CDR1 SGHDT, CDR2 YYEEEE. CDR3 nucleotides: TGTGCCAGCAGCTTCGGAAGTCCGGATACGCAGTATTTT. Translating gives CASSFGSPDTQYF.

CDR3 coding DNA: TGTGCCAGCAGTGACCTGGACAGGGTTCAGCCCCAGCATTTT. Its protein is CASSDLDRVQPQHF. The chain is built from TRBV6-1 and TRBJ1-5; TRBD1 aligns across 8 bases. The V segment lost 3 bases and the J segment 6 bases; nucleotides outside the gene matches: 4. The CDR3 contains 14 residues. The germline gives CDR1 MNHNS, CDR2 SASEGT.

V gene TRBV9 combines with J gene TRBJ1-5; no definite D call. This CDR3 is built from 14 residues. Germline CDR1 and CDR2: SGDLS and YYNGEE. Trimming took 0 bases from V and 4 from J, leaving 8 bases between them. CDR3 sequence (DNA): TGTGCCAGCAGCGTAGGACCGACTAATCAGCCCCAGCATTTT. It codes for CASSVGPTNQPQHF. The whole variable domain, filled in from reference TRBV9 and TRBJ1-5, reads DSGVTQTPKHLITATGQRVTLRCSPRSGDLSVYWYQQSLDQGLQFLIQYYNGEERAKGNILERFSAQQFPDLHSELNLSSLELGDSALYFCASSVGPTNQPQHFGDGTRLSIL.

The chain uses TRBV29-1 and TRBJ2-1; 7 bases match TRBD1. The CDR3 runs to 14 residues. Germline-derived CDR1 and CDR2 are SQVTM and ANQGSEA. Losses at the gene ends were 6 bases for V and 2 bases for J; bases not matched to a gene: 7. CDR3: CSVPDRVAYNEQFF. In nucleotides, the CDR3 is TGCAGCGTACCCGACAGGGTAGCCTACAATGAGCAGTTCTTC.

This clone has a single count. The chain joins TRBV6-5 to TRBJ1-5; D is unresolved. CDR1 MNHEY and CDR2 SVGAGI come from the germline V gene. This CDR3 is 14 amino acids long. The ends were cut back, 4 bases at V and 7 bases at J, with 14 bases in the middle. The CDR3 coding sequence is TGTGCCAGCAGTTCCCGCCCGCGAGGCCAGCCCCAGCATTTT. Protein product: CASSSRPRGQPQHF.

The chain links TRBV11-2 to TRBJ1-6; D might be TRBD1 (6 bases). In germline, CDR1 is SGHAT, CDR2 FQNNGV. The CDR3 runs to 15 residues. The germline V and J ends were trimmed by 1 base and 10 bases, with 14 bases remaining between them. The CDR3 region is CASSLVGARQSPLHF. In DNA, the CDR3 is TGTGCCAGCAGCTTAGTGGGGGCCCGACAATCACCCCTCCACTTT.